The 32 T cell receptor beta chains below come from one sample, sequenced in a study of cytomegalovirus exposure and HLA in healthy donors. Data came from immunoSEQ multiplex PCR; TCRdb stores just in-frame clones and leaves some out. Among 190,000 or so clones, roughly 84% were seen once, and the ten largest hold approximately 2.9%. Sequences were obtained from PBMCs. Source of these receptors: a woman aged 18-30 years in good health and CMV-seropositive.

The gene calls are TRBV6-6 and TRBJ2-1; 10 positions agree with TRBD2. The CDR3 is made up of 16 amino acids. The germline V gene has CDR1 MNHNY and CDR2 SVGAGI (reference sequence). With V trimmed by 7 bases and J by 4 bases, 10 bases remained unmatched. The CDR3 DNA reads TGTGCCAGCACCCGGACTAGCGGAGAAAGTTACAATGAGCAGTTCTTC. Translation: CASTRTSGESYNEQFF.

J is TRBJ1-3 and V is TRBV27; D is perhaps TRBD1 (5 bases). The ends were cut back, 5 bases at V and 3 bases at J, with 14 bases in the middle. CDR3 length: 15 residues. The V gene's germline CDR1 is MNHEY and CDR2 SMNVEV (reference sequence). The CDR3 nucleotides are TGTGCCAGCAGTCCCCGCAGGGCTGGTGGAAACACCATATATTTT. Its translation is CASSPRRAGGNTIYF.

This clone occurred a few times. J is TRBJ1-5 and V is TRBV18; no firm D call. Germline V gene data show CDR1 as KGHSH and CDR2 as LQKENI. This CDR3 contains 14 residues. V was trimmed by 2 bases and J by 7 bases, leaving 12 bases between them. This chain's CDR3 is CASSPSSEGQPQHF. The CDR3 nucleotides are TGTGCCAGCTCACCATCTTCCGAGGGACAGCCCCAGCATTTT.

The sample holds many counts of this clone. The chain recombines TRBV19 with TRBJ1-2; D may be TRBD1 (6 bases). V was clipped by 5 bases and J by 5 bases, with 15 bases between them. The CDR3 contains 14 residues. Germline V CDR1 and CDR2: LNHDA, SQIVND (reference sequence). The CDR3 sequence is CASSVSGTNYGYTF. CDR3 nucleotide sequence: TGTGCCAGTAGTGTATCCGGGACAAATTATGGCTACACCTTC.

This clone was seen only once. The chain carries TRBV27 and TRBJ1-2; maybe TRBD1 (6 bases). The V gene's germline CDR1 is MNHEY and CDR2 SMNVEV (reference sequence). V lost 3 bases and J 7 bases, leaving 21 bases between the germline ends. The CDR3 has 16 residues. This chain's CDR3 is CASSFRHLGGSVGYTF. The DNA of the CDR3 is TGTGCCAGCAGTTTTCGCCACTTAGGGGGATCGGTTGGCTACACCTTC.

The chain links TRBV5-1 to TRBJ1-1; 9 bases match TRBD1. CDR1 SGHRS and CDR2 YFSETQ come from the germline V gene. This CDR3 contains 16 residues. V dropped 5 bases and J dropped 0; count of bases not matched to a gene: 8. Here the CDR3 reads CASRLQGARVNTEAFF. The CDR3 DNA reads TGCGCCAGCAGACTACAGGGGGCGCGGGTGAACACTGAAGCTTTCTTT.

This chain joins TRBV19 and TRBJ1-6; 8 bases align to TRBD1. Trimming took 4 bases from V and 5 from J; bases not matched to a gene: 1. This CDR3 comprises 14 residues. Looked up from germline, CDR1 is LNHDA and CDR2 is SQIVND (reference sequence). The CDR3 nucleotides are TGTGCCAGTAGTACGGGACAGGATAATTCACCCCTCCACTTT. It codes for CASSTGQDNSPLHF.

The chain combines TRBV10-2 with TRBJ1-1; tentative D call: TRBD1 (6 bases). V was trimmed by 6 bases and J by 1 base, leaving 12 bases between them. This CDR3 contains 14 residues. Looked up from germline, CDR1 is WSHSY and CDR2 is SAAADI. The CDR3 DNA reads as TGCGCCAGCAGCCTATTACAGGGGAACACTGAAGCTTTCTTT. Translated, it gives CASSLLQGNTEAFF.

In this sample, this clone turned up many times. The J gene is TRBJ2-3, the V gene TRBV5-3, with D possibly being TRBD2 (7 bases). TRBV5-3 is recorded as an ORF, its role being uncertain. The CDR3 is 14 residues long. CDR3 residues: CPELRGGSTDTQYF. CDR3 coding DNA: TGTCCAGAACTTAGGGGGGGATCGACAGATACGCAGTATTTT.

In this sample, this clone turned up once. This chain connects TRBV5-6 to TRBJ2-3; the D gene is possibly TRBD1 (5 bases). Per germline, CDR1 SGHDT and CDR2 YYEEEE. The CDR3 sequence is 16 residues long. V gave up 1 base and J gave up 2 bases, with 14 bases separating them. CDR3 bases: TGTGCCAGCAGCTTGCTAAGACAGCTTATCACAGATACGCAGTATTTT. Protein sequence: CASSLLRQLITDTQYF.

The V call is TRBV5-6, the J call TRBJ1-1; no clear D gene. CDR3 length equals 15 residues. CDR1 is SGHDT and CDR2 is YYEEEE in the germline V gene. Trimming took off 2 bases at V and 1 base at J, with 12 bases between the two ends. The CDR3 sequence: CASSFYPAENTEAFF. CDR3 nucleotides: TGTGCCAGCAGCTTTTACCCGGCGGAGAACACTGAAGCTTTCTTT.

This clone was found a few times. The chain carries TRBV4-2 and TRBJ1-2; D gene uncertain. This CDR3 has 17 residues. Germline values: CDR1 LGHNA, CDR2 YNFKEQ. V lost 0 bases and J 1 base, leaving 15 bases between the germline ends. The CDR3 protein is CASSQDLGLSVNYGYTF. CDR3 sequence (DNA): TGTGCCAGCAGCCAAGACCTAGGACTTTCCGTTAACTATGGCTACACCTTC.

In this sample, this clone turned up many times. The chain combines TRBV6-1 with TRBJ1-2; D perhaps matches TRBD1 (6 bases). The CDR3 length is 19 residues. V was pared by 2 bases and J by 4 bases, with 26 bases between. Germline loops: CDR1 MNHNS, CDR2 SASEGT. CDR3: CASSELLPTVITGSYGYTF. The CDR3 nucleotides are TGTGCCAGCAGTGAACTTCTGCCGACAGTAATTACAGGGAGCTATGGCTACACCTTC.

This clone was seen ten or more times. The chain joins TRBV9 to TRBJ1-3, with D tentatively TRBD1 (6 bases). Trimming removed 1 base at V and 4 bases at J, with 15 bases between. The germline V gene encodes CDR1 SGDLS and CDR2 YYNGEE. The CDR3 has 16 amino acids. CDR3 sequence reads: CASSVTPGQSGNTIYF. The CDR3 DNA sequence: TGTGCCAGCAGCGTAACCCCCGGACAGTCCGGAAACACCATATATTTT.

The chain carries TRBV7-7 and TRBJ2-1, with TRBD1 as a possible D gene (6 bases). Germline values: CDR1 SSHAT, CDR2 FNYEAQ (reference sequence). This CDR3 comprises 14 residues. V was pared by 5 bases and J by 6 bases, with 14 bases between. CDR3 sequence: CASSNGQGFNEQFF. DNA of the CDR3: TGTGCCAGCAGCAACGGGCAGGGGTTCAATGAGCAGTTCTTC.

The J gene is TRBJ1-2, the V gene TRBV2, with D perhaps TRBD1 (6 bases). This CDR3 has 13 residues. The ends were cut back, 7 bases at V and 4 bases at J, with 13 bases in the middle. The germline V gene encodes CDR1 SNHLY and CDR2 FYNNEI. This CDR3 is CASKWGQGYGYTF. In nucleotides, the CDR3 is TGTGCCAGCAAATGGGGGCAGGGCTATGGCTACACCTTC.

The rearrangement links TRBV21-1 to TRBJ1-1; TRBD1 is the table's D call and was not checked against the DNA. TRBV21-1 is reported as a pseudogene. The CDR3 extends over 15 amino acids. CDR3 coding DNA: TGTGCCAGCAGGCCTCGAAGACAGGCCGGGACTGAAGCTTTCTTT. It encodes CASRPRRQAGTEAFF.

The chain's CDR3 is CASSISTSYSNQPQHF. The CDR3 DNA reads as TGTGCCAGCAGCATATCAACAAGTTATAGCAATCAGCCCCAGCATTTT. V gene TRBV21-1 combines with J gene TRBJ1-5; the DNA was not used to check the table's D call, TRBD1. TRBV21-1 is a known pseudogene. The CDR3 spans 16 residues.

V and J are TRBV7-9 and TRBJ1-6, with TRBD1 matching over 8 bases. V shed 7 bases and J 4 bases; nucleotides not matched to a gene: 6. CDR3 length: 15 amino acids. Germline CDR1 reads SEHNR; CDR2 reads FQNEAQ (reference sequence). As DNA, the CDR3 is TGTGCCAGCATCGACAGGGGTTCTTATAATTCACCCCTCCACTTT. It is translated as CASIDRGSYNSPLHF.

The chain links TRBV7-3 to TRBJ2-5, with 10 bases identical to TRBD1. J gave up 2 bases and V 4 bases, and 4 bases lay outside the gene matches. CDR3 length equals 15 residues. CDR1 SGHTA and CDR2 FQGTGA come from the germline V gene. The CDR3 region has the DNA TGTGCCAGCAGCTCAGGACAGGGGGGACAAGAGACCCAGTACTTC. This codes for CASSSGQGGQETQYF.

The rearrangement joins TRBV4-2 to TRBJ1-6, with a weak D call TRBD1 (5 bases). CDR1 and CDR2 (germline): LGHNA, YNFKEQ. The V gene lost 0 bases and the J gene lost 7 bases, with 16 bases spanning the gap. The length of the CDR3 is 17 residues. The CDR3 loop is CASSQDSAGPQNSPLHF. The CDR3 nucleotides are TGTGCCAGCAGCCAAGATTCCGCAGGGCCCCAAAATTCACCCCTCCACTTT.

The chain combines TRBV7-2 with TRBJ2-7; D remains unclear. Trimming stripped 2 bases from V and 1 base from J, with 9 bases between. From germline, CDR1 is SGHTA and CDR2 FQGNSA. The CDR3 is 14 amino acids. The CDR3 region has the DNA TGTGCCAGCAGCTTATCAGAGGCTTCCTACGAGCAGTACTTC. Its protein product is CASSLSEASYEQYF.

This clone was counted a few times. The rearrangement links TRBV7-9 to TRBJ2-5, with TRBD1 as a possible D gene (5 bases). Trimming shortened V by 5 bases and J by 5 bases, and 15 bases separated the two germline ends. Germline loops: CDR1 SEHNR, CDR2 FQNEAQ (reference sequence). The length of the CDR3 is 14 residues. The CDR3 region is CASSQRSGLETQYF. The CDR3 DNA reads as TGTGCCAGCAGCCAACGGTCAGGGTTGGAGACCCAGTACTTC.

The CDR3 DNA sequence: TGTGCCACGAACCGGGACACGCAATACGAGCAGTACTTC. As protein: CATNRDTQYEQYF. J is TRBJ2-7 and V is TRBV2; perhaps TRBD1 as D (6 bases). This CDR3 comprises 13 residues. The germline V and J ends were trimmed by 10 bases and 4 bases, with 17 bases remaining between them. Germline-derived CDR1 and CDR2 are SNHLY and FYNNEI.

The chain is built from TRBV11-2 and TRBJ1-2; D possibly corresponds to TRBD1 (5 bases). The CDR3 contains 14 residues. V lost 7 bases, J lost 4 bases, and 16 bases lay in between. From germline, CDR1 is SGHAT and CDR2 FQNNGV. The CDR3 sequence is CASNPVRGSYGYTF. The DNA for the CDR3 is TGTGCCAGCAATCCCGTTCGGGGGTCCTATGGCTACACCTTC.

The DNA of the CDR3 is TGTGCCAGCAGCCCGGGACAGACACGGGGTGGCTACACCTTC. It is translated as CASSPGQTRGGYTF. The V and J genes are TRBV5-6 and TRBJ1-2; 7 nucleotides line up with TRBD1. The CDR3 length is 14 residues. The junction had 10 bases not matched to a gene; V was cut back by 4 bases and J by 7 bases. Germline V gives CDR1 SGHDT, CDR2 YYEEEE.

This clone came up once. This chain uses TRBV6-5 with TRBJ1-1, with 7 positions matching TRBD1. The CDR3 sequence is 15 residues long. V lost 6 bases, J lost 6 bases, and 13 bases stayed unmatched. Germline V CDR1 and CDR2: MNHEY, SVGAGI. CDR3 residues: CASRFRQGRDSEAFF. The CDR3 DNA is TGTGCCAGCAGATTTAGACAGGGAAGGGATTCTGAAGCTTTCTTT.

This clone was detected a few times. The chain links TRBV5-6 to TRBJ1-3; D is ambiguous. The V gene's germline CDR1 is SGHDT and CDR2 YYEEEE. The ends were cut back, 4 bases at V and 1 base at J, with 12 bases in the middle. This CDR3 spans 15 amino acids. The CDR3 DNA follows: TGTGCCAGCAGCCCAGCGGGCCTGTCTGGAAACACCATATATTTT. This codes for CASSPAGLSGNTIYF.

The chain carries TRBV6-1 and TRBJ2-7, with 8 positions matching TRBD2. The CDR3 contains 13 residues. V lost 3 bases and J lost 4; bases outside the gene matches: 2. Germline V lookup: CDR1 MNHNS, CDR2 SASEGT. CDR3 sequence reads: CASSDGGGYEQYF. CDR3 nucleotides: TGTGCCAGCAGTGACGGGGGGGGTTACGAGCAGTACTTC.

The V gene is TRBV4-1, the J gene TRBJ2-5, with D tentatively TRBD1 (5 bases). Germline V gene data show CDR1 as MGHRA and CDR2 as YSYEKL. The CDR3 covers 13 residues. With 4 bases removed from V and 4 bases from J, the gap between germline ends came to 10 bases. The DNA of the CDR3 is TGCGCCAGCAGCCTGACAGTCACAGAGACCCAGTACTTC. As protein: CASSLTVTETQYF.

The chain has TRBV4-1 and TRBJ1-1; D ambiguous. In germline, CDR1 is MGHRA, CDR2 YSYEKL. This CDR3 spans 14 amino acids. Trimming pared 2 bases from V and 0 bases from J, leaving 7 bases between. The CDR3 loop is CASSQPTMNTEAFF. DNA of the CDR3: TGCGCCAGCAGCCAACCGACTATGAACACTGAAGCTTTCTTT.

As DNA, the CDR3 is TGTGCCTTGGCCCGACAGGGTGGGTACGTAGATACGCAGTATTTT. Its translation: CALARQGGYVDTQYF. J is TRBJ2-3 and V is TRBV2; 7 nucleotides agree with TRBD1. Germline values: CDR1 SNHLY, CDR2 FYNNEI. The CDR3 runs to 15 residues. V gave up 11 bases and J gave up 5 bases; unmatched junction bases: 16.